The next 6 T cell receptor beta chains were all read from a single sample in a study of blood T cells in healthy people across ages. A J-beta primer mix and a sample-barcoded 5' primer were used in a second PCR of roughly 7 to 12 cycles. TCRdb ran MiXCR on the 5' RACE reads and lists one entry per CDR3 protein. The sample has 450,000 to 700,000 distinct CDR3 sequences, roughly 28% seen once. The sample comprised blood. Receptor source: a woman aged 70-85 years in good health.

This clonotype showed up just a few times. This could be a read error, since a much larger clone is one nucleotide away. CDR3 protein: CASSQNSGGAYEQCF. The CDR3 DNA follows: TGCGCCAGCAGCCAGAATAGCGGGGGGGCCTACGAGCAGTGCTTC. The chain uses TRBV4-1 and TRBJ2-7; 11 bases line up with TRBD2. The CDR3 runs to 15 residues. The germline V gene encodes CDR1 MGHRA and CDR2 YSYEKL.

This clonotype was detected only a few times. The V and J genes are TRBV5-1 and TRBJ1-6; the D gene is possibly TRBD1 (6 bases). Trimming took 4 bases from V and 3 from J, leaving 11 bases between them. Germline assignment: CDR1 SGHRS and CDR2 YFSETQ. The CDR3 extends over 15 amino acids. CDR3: CASSKDSVYNSPLHF. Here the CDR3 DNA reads TGCGCCAGCAGCAAGGACAGTGTCTATAATTCACCCCTCCACTTT.

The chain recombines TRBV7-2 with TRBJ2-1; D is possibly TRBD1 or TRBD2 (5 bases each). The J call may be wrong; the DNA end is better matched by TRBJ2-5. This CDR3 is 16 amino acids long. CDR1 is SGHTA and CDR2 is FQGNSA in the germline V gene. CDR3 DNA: TGTGCCAGCAGCTTAGTCTCAGGGACGGTTTCGAAGACCCAGTACTTC. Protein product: CASSLVSGTVSKTQYF.

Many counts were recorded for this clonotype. The CDR3 coding sequence is TGTGCCAGCAAGCCCCCGGGACTAGCGACAGATACGCAGTATTTT. Translated, it gives CASKPPGLATDTQYF. The J gene is TRBJ2-3, the V gene TRBV12-3 or TRBV12-4; 10 positions agree with TRBD2. Trimming took 7 bases from V and 3 from J; bases not matched to a gene: 7. CDR3 size: 15 residues.

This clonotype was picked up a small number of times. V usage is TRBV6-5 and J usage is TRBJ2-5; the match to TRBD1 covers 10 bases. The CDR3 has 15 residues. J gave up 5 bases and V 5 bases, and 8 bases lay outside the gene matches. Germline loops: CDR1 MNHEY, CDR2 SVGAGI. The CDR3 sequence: CASSRGTGVTETQYF. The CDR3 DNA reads TGTGCCAGCAGTCGGGGGACAGGGGTGACGGAGACCCAGTACTTC.

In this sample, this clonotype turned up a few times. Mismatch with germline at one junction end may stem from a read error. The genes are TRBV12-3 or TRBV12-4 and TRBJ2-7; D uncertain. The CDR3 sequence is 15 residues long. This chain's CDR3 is CASSFAGGVSYEQYF. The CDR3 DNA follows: TGCGCCAGCAGTTTCGCAGGTGGCGTCTCCTACGAGCAGTACTTC.